The TCR beta chain under discussion was sequenced for a study of blood T cells in healthy people across ages. Study in general: Per every two T cells, about one barcoded beta molecule was captured by template switching.

Between the trimmed V and J ends, which lost 1 base and 3 bases, there was a span of 16 bases. In germline, CDR1 is SEHNR, CDR2 FQNEAQ (reference sequence). This CDR3 has 17 amino acids. Together with a sample-barcoded 5' primer, a J-beta primer mix was included in a second PCR lasting about 6 to 11 cycles. TCRdb used MiXCR to reprocess the 5' RACE reads, holding one entry per CDR3 protein. The table includes roughly 1,300,000 distinct CDR3 sequences, approximately 59% detected once. The receptor was derived from a young man in good health. The sequenced sample was blood. This chain joins TRBV7-9 and TRBJ2-1, with D possibly matching TRBD2 (6 bases). The CDR3 protein is CASSLGGTGELYNEQFF. CDR3 nucleotide sequence: TGTGCCAGCAGCTTAGGTGGTACGGGAGAGCTCTACAATGAGCAGTTCTTC.